The 26 T cell receptor beta chains below were found in one sample sequenced in a study of identical twins. TCRdb reprocessed the 5' RACE reads with MiXCR, giving one entry per CDR3 protein. Of some 900,000 distinct CDR3 sequences listed, about 12% are singletons. These sequences were also reported in another study, on yellow fever vaccine responses in identical twins.

Sequencing was performed on PBMCs. Receptors were obtained from a woman aged 18-29 years in good health.

The chain has TRBV3-1 and TRBJ1-1; the D is unclear. CDR3 length: 17 residues. Looked up from germline, CDR1 is LGHDT and CDR2 is YNNKEL (reference sequence). The ends were cut back, 0 bases at V and 10 bases at J, with 24 bases in the middle. CDR3: CASSQDFRHLKELGAFF. The CDR3 DNA reads as TGTGCCAGCAGCCAAGATTTCCGACACCTAAAAGAACTGGGAGCTTTCTTT.

The gene calls are TRBV11-2 and TRBJ2-1; the match to TRBD2 covers 10 bases. After removal of 2 bases from V and 7 bases from J, the junction contained 5 bases not matched to a gene. This CDR3 is 15 amino acids long. Germline values: CDR1 SGHAT, CDR2 FQNNGV. CDR3 amino acids: CASSLQAGGTNEQFF. As DNA, the CDR3 is TGTGCCAGCAGCTTACAAGCGGGAGGGACGAATGAGCAGTTCTTC. Variable domain in full (rest from reference TRBV11-2 and TRBJ2-1): EAGVAQSPRYKIIEKRQSVAFWCNPISGHATLYWYQQILGQGPKLLIQFQNNGVVDDSQLPKDRFSAERLKGVDSTLKIQPAKLEDSAVYLCASSLQAGGTNEQFFGPGTRLTVL.

This clonotype was found a few times. This rearrangement joins TRBV11-2 to TRBJ2-7; D is undetermined. The V end lost 0 bases, the J end lost 6 bases, and 6 bases lay between the germline ends. Germline values: CDR1 SGHAT, CDR2 FQNNGV. The CDR3 totals 12 residues. The CDR3 DNA is TGTGCCAGCAGCTTAGATGGGGTCGAGCAGTACGTC. Its translation is CASSLDGVEQYV.

V usage is TRBV7-6 and J usage is TRBJ2-3; D uncertain. CDR1 and CDR2 (germline): SGHVS, FNYEAQ. Trimming stripped 3 bases from V and 5 bases from J, with 12 bases between. CDR3 length: 14 amino acids. The CDR3 loop is CASSFTILRDTQYF. CDR3 nucleotide sequence: TGTGCCAGCAGCTTTACCATCCTCCGAGATACGCAGTATTTT.

This clonotype was seen a few times. This chain links TRBV20-1 with TRBJ2-3, with D hard to call. V was trimmed by 5 bases and J by 1 base, leaving 10 bases between them. Per the germline V gene, CDR1 is DFQATT and CDR2 is SNEGSKA (reference sequence). This CDR3 region has 13 residues. The CDR3 DNA follows: TGCAGTGCTGCGACTGAGGGCACAGATACGCAGTATTTT. Protein product: CSAATEGTDTQYF.

The chain combines TRBV19 with TRBJ2-7; no definite D call. The CDR3 runs to 13 residues. Trimming removed 1 base from V and 2 bases from J, with 6 bases in between. Germline V gene sequence: CDR1 LNHDA, CDR2 SQIVND (reference sequence). CDR3 bases: TGTGCCAGTAGTATAGGGTTCCCCTACGAGCAGTACTTC. Its translation: CASSIGFPYEQYF.

This clonotype was seen ten or more times. The J gene is TRBJ2-3, the V gene TRBV12-3 or TRBV12-4; 9 bases match TRBD1. The CDR3 runs 15 residues. V was pared by 5 bases and J by 1 base, with 4 bases of the junction left unmatched. CDR3 sequence: CASSLQGAGTDTQYF. The CDR3 DNA reads TGTGCCAGCAGTCTACAGGGGGCAGGCACAGATACGCAGTATTTT.

This clonotype has a count of ten or more. The rearrangement uses TRBV7-9 and TRBJ2-5, with 7 bases aligning to TRBD1. Germline trimming cut 4 bases from V and 1 base from J; bases unmatched to any gene: 3. The V gene's germline CDR1 is SEHNR and CDR2 FQNEAQ (reference sequence). CDR3 size: 14 residues. The CDR3 nucleotides are TGTGCCAGCAGCTACCGGGACAGCCAAGAGACCCAGTACTTC. Translating gives CASSYRDSQETQYF.

This clonotype has only a few counts. The rearrangement links TRBV6-5 to TRBJ2-7; 7 bases line up with TRBD1. The CDR3 loop spans 14 amino acids. CDR1 MNHEY and CDR2 SVGAGI come from the germline V gene. V lost 5 bases, J lost 7 bases, and 11 bases stayed unmatched. CDR3 amino acids: CASSVSTGFQEQYF. The CDR3 DNA sequence: TGTGCCAGCAGTGTATCGACAGGGTTTCAAGAGCAGTACTTC.

In its sample, this clonotype was seen a few times. The chain recombines TRBV6-5 with TRBJ1-6; maybe TRBD1 (5 bases). V was cut by 7 bases and J by 4 bases, with 8 bases left in between. This CDR3 is built from 13 residues. Germline V gene lookup returns CDR1 MNHEY and CDR2 SVGAGI. CDR3 in DNA: TGTGCCAGCACCCAGGGTTATAATTCACCCCTCCACTTT. It codes for CASTQGYNSPLHF.

This clonotype was recorded a few times. V usage is TRBV6-1 and J usage is TRBJ2-3; D gene ambiguous. The V gene lost 4 bases and the J gene lost 10 bases, with 12 bases spanning the gap. The CDR3 extends over 12 amino acids. Looked up from germline, CDR1 is MNHNS and CDR2 is SASEGT. CDR3 sequence: CASSGSPGSQYF. CDR3 DNA sequence: TGTGCCAGCAGTGGGTCGCCCGGTTCGCAGTATTTT.

The chain links TRBV2 to TRBJ1-1; D might be TRBD1 (5 bases). V lost 4 bases to trimming and J lost 4 bases, with 10 bases between them. The germline CDR1 and CDR2 sequences are SNHLY and FYNNEI. The CDR3 is 13 amino acids. The CDR3 region has the DNA TGTGCCAGCAGTGCGGGGGAGAGCACTGAAGCTTTCTTT. Translating it yields CASSAGESTEAFF.

This rearrangement joins TRBV20-1 to TRBJ2-1, with D unclear. CDR1 and CDR2 (germline): DFQATT, SNEGSKA (reference sequence). Trimming shortened V by 4 bases and J by 2 bases, and 12 bases separated the two germline ends. The CDR3 is made up of 14 amino acids. CDR3 sequence (DNA): TGCAGTGCTATGGACCGAACTACCTACAATGAGCAGTTCTTC. This translates into CSAMDRTTYNEQFF.

CDR3 nucleotide sequence: TGTGCCAGCAGGTCCGACAGGGGTGGAAATCAGCCCCAGCATTTT. This codes for CASRSDRGGNQPQHF. The chain couples TRBV6-1 to TRBJ1-5, with 8 bases fitting TRBD1. Germline V lookup: CDR1 MNHNS, CDR2 SASEGT. V dropped 6 bases and J dropped 4; count of bases not matched to a gene: 8. This CDR3 has 15 residues.

The chain links TRBV25-1 to TRBJ2-5; D is tentatively TRBD1 or TRBD2 (6 bases each). The germline CDR1 and CDR2 sequences are MGHDK and SYGVNS. There are 14 residues in the CDR3. Trimming removed 6 bases from V and 1 base from J, with 12 bases in between. The CDR3: CASSGGGIQETQYF. The CDR3 bases are TGTGCCAGCAGCGGGGGCGGGATCCAAGAGACCCAGTACTTC.

The chain joins TRBV12-3 or TRBV12-4 to TRBJ2-3, with 10 bases aligning to TRBD1. With 5 bases clipped from V and 3 bases from J, the junction kept 5 bases outside the gene matches. CDR3 length equals 15 residues. The CDR3 DNA sequence: TGTGCCAGCAGTAAGGGACAGGGGCCGACAGATACGCAGTATTTT. Translating it yields CASSKGQGPTDTQYF.

This clonotype was seen only a few times. V usage is TRBV12-3 or TRBV12-4 and J usage is TRBJ2-6, with D tentatively TRBD2 (5 bases). The CDR3 runs to 16 residues. Trimming removed 5 bases at V and 0 bases at J, with 11 bases between. CDR3 bases: TGTGCCAGCAGTCCGGGTCGGGGCTCTGGGGCCAACGTCCTGACTTTC. It yields the protein CASSPGRGSGANVLTF.

This clonotype was detected ten times or more. This rearrangement joins TRBV20-1 to TRBJ2-7; D unclear. Germline V gene data show CDR1 as DFQATT and CDR2 as SNEGSKA (reference sequence). This CDR3 comprises 13 residues. V lost 3 bases and J lost 5, with 14 bases in between. CDR3 sequence: CSASDGNPNEQYF. CDR3 nucleotides: TGCAGTGCTAGCGATGGGAATCCCAACGAGCAGTACTTC.

In this sample, this clonotype turned up a few times. Here the CDR3 reads CASSQLEGFNTQYF. DNA of the CDR3: TGTGCCAGCAGCCAATTAGAGGGGTTTAATACGCAGTATTTT. The chain uses TRBV12-3 or TRBV12-4 and TRBJ2-3; D tentatively fits TRBD1 or TRBD2 (5 bases each). The germline V and J ends were trimmed by 6 bases and 7 bases, with 17 bases remaining between them. CDR3 length: 14 amino acids.

The chain uses TRBV12-3 or TRBV12-4 and TRBJ2-7; D call uncertain. The CDR3 covers 13 residues. V shed 5 bases and J shed 6 bases, with 14 bases lying between them. The CDR3 DNA sequence: TGTGCCAGCAGTACGACGGTTGGGGTCGAGCAGTACTTC. Its protein product is CASSTTVGVEQYF.

This chain uses TRBV11-2 with TRBJ2-7; 7 positions agree with TRBD1. The V segment lost 5 bases and the J segment 0 bases; nucleotides outside the gene matches: 10. Germline assignment: CDR1 SGHAT and CDR2 FQNNGV. The CDR3 extends over 16 amino acids. For the CDR3, the DNA is TGTGCCAGCAGCAAAAAGGGGGCGCTAGACTCCTACGAGCAGTACTTC. It encodes CASSKKGALDSYEQYF.

The sample holds a few counts of this clonotype. The chain uses TRBV5-6 and TRBJ1-1, with 8 nucleotides matching TRBD1. Germline CDR1 reads SGHDT; CDR2 reads YYEEEE. The junction had 8 bases not matched to a gene; V was cut back by 4 bases and J by 3 bases. This CDR3 comprises 15 residues. CDR3 sequence: CASSPAGGRDTEAFF. The DNA for the CDR3 is TGTGCCAGCAGCCCGGCAGGGGGCAGGGACACTGAAGCTTTCTTT.

This clonotype showed up just a few times. This rearrangement joins TRBV28 to TRBJ1-4; maybe TRBD1 (5 bases). Germline assignment: CDR1 MDHEN and CDR2 SYDVKM. This CDR3 spans 15 amino acids. Trimming stripped 6 bases from V and 0 bases from J, with 11 bases between. As DNA, the CDR3 is TGTGCCAGCAGAAGGGACGTGGCAACTAATGAAAAACTGTTTTTT. Translating it yields CASRRDVATNEKLFF. Complete variable domain (other parts from reference TRBV28 and TRBJ1-4): DVKVTQSSRYLVKRTGEKVFLECVQDMDHENMFWYRQDPGLGLRLIYFSYDVKMKEKGDIPEGYSVSREKKERFSLILESASTNQTSMYLCASRRDVATNEKLFFGSGTQLSVL.

CDR3 nucleotide sequence: TGTGCCACCAGATCGACAGGGGAAAACACCATATATTTT. Its translation: CATRSTGENTIYF. The chain links TRBV24-1 to TRBJ1-3; TRBD1 aligns across 8 bases. V was clipped by 7 bases and J by 6 bases; unmatched bases: 4. CDR3 length equals 13 residues. Per the germline V gene, CDR1 is KGHDR and CDR2 is SFDVKD.

V gene TRBV28 combines with J gene TRBJ2-7, with D perhaps assigned TRBD1 or TRBD2 (5 bases each). The CDR3 runs to 16 residues. Looked up from germline, CDR1 is MDHEN and CDR2 is SYDVKM. V was clipped by 6 bases and J by 1 base, with 19 bases between them. Here the CDR3 DNA reads TGTGCCAGCAGCCCTCCCACCGGGGCAGGGTCCTACGAGCAGTACTTC. It is translated as CASSPPTGAGSYEQYF.

This chain links TRBV12-3 or TRBV12-4 with TRBJ2-7, with 9 bases lining up with TRBD2. V dropped 5 bases and J dropped 5; count of bases not matched to a gene: 10. The CDR3 runs 15 residues. DNA for the CDR3: TGTGCCAGCAGTCCAATAGCGGGAGCCCCGAACGAGCAGTACTTC. Translated: CASSPIAGAPNEQYF.